Below are 26 T cell receptor beta chains sequenced from a single sample in a study of T cell repertoires in cytomegalovirus infection. TCRdb used MiXCR to reprocess the reads, holding one entry per CDR3 protein. The table includes 900,000 to 950,000 distinct CDR3 sequences, approximately 31% detected once. Their recognized antigens are unknown. Source: cultured CD8+ T cells from PBMCs, taken from culture after CMV antigen stimulation. Source of these receptors: a human donor in good health (CMV status not recorded). Some clones in this sample may be carry-over from other donors' samples.

Worth noting for this clonotype: Mismatch with germline at one junction end may stem from a read error. The CDR3 loop reads CASSYGTVPTSSYKEQFF. The CDR3 coding sequence is TGTGCCAGCAGTTACGGTACGGTACCGACGAGCTCCTACAAGGAGCAGTTCTTC. The genes are TRBV6-6 and TRBJ2-1; D gene ambiguous. CDR1 and CDR2 from the germline V gene are MNHNY and SVGAGI (reference sequence). CDR3 length: 18 residues.

On this clonotype itself: A much larger clone lies one base from this, so it may be a read error. V gene TRBV7-2 combines with J gene TRBJ1-3; D is unresolved. The length of the CDR3 is 14 residues. Germline loops: CDR1 SGHTA, CDR2 FQGNSA. CDR3 DNA: TGTGTCAGCAGCCTTAGGGAGACTGGAAACACCATATATTTT. Encoded protein: CVSSLRETGNTIYF.

V usage is TRBV5-1 and J usage is TRBJ2-3, with D uncertain. From germline, CDR1 is SGHRS and CDR2 YFSETQ. CDR3 length: 14 residues. V lost 2 bases to trimming and J lost 9 bases, with 16 bases between them. CDR3 amino acids: CASSFGGVERTQYF. The CDR3 coding sequence is TGCGCCAGCAGCTTTGGTGGGGTAGAAAGGACGCAGTATTTT. Looking up the rest from reference TRBV5-1 and TRBJ2-3 gives the full variable domain: KAGVTQTPRYLIKTRGQQVTLSCSPISGHRSVSWYQQTPGQGLQFLFEYFSETQRNKGNFPGRFSGRQFSNSRSEMNVSTLELGDSALYLCASSFGGVERTQYFGPGTRLTVL.

In its sample, this clonotype was seen many times. The chain links TRBV7-9 to TRBJ2-4; 9 nucleotides agree with TRBD1. J lost 3 bases, V lost 4 bases, and 7 bases had no gene match. The CDR3 is 16 amino acids. The V gene's germline CDR1 is SEHNR and CDR2 FQNEAQ (reference sequence). The CDR3 DNA follows: TGTGCCAGCAGCTCTCGGGACAGGGATGGCAAAAACATTCAGTACTTC. Translating it yields CASSSRDRDGKNIQYF.

This clonotype showed up many times. The gene calls are TRBV12-3 or TRBV12-4 and TRBJ1-1, with a tentative D call TRBD1 (6 bases). Trimming pared 6 bases from V and 3 bases from J, leaving 11 bases between. This CDR3 contains 13 residues. Here the CDR3 reads CASSFPGDTEAFF. CDR3 coding DNA: TGTGCCAGCAGCTTCCCAGGGGACACTGAAGCTTTCTTT.

V usage is TRBV4-3 and J usage is TRBJ2-3; TRBD2 is a possible D gene (7 bases). V dropped 1 base and J dropped 2 bases, with 13 bases sitting between them. The CDR3 consists of 16 residues. CDR1 LGHNA and CDR2 YSLEER come from the germline V gene. The CDR3 loop reads CASSQGGRGFTDTQYF. In nucleotides, the CDR3 is TGCGCCAGCAGCCAAGGGGGGCGGGGGTTCACAGATACGCAGTATTTT.

The chain couples TRBV4-1 to TRBJ1-6; no clear D. Germline CDR1 MGHRA, CDR2 YSYEKL. This CDR3 has 11 residues. V lost 3 bases and J lost 7, with 1 base in between. This CDR3 is CASSQNSPLHF. The CDR3 bases are TGCGCCAGCAGCCAGAATTCACCCCTCCACTTT.

A few counts support this clonotype. The chain is built from TRBV15 and TRBJ2-7; 7 bases line up with TRBD1. The CDR3 contains 12 residues. Germline loops: CDR1 LNHNV, CDR2 YYDKDF (reference sequence). The V gene end was trimmed by 8 bases and the J gene end by 3 bases; junction bases not matched to a gene: 4. The CDR3 DNA is TGTGCCACCCGGGGACAGAACTACGAGCAGTACTTC. Amino acid sequence: CATRGQNYEQYF. The full variable domain, with the rest looked up from reference TRBV15 and TRBJ2-7, is DAMVIQNPRYQVTQFGKPVTLSCSQTLNHNVMYWYQQKSSQAPKLLFHYYDKDFNNEADTPDNFQSRRPNTSFCFLDIRSPGLGDTAMYLCATRGQNYEQYFGPGTRLTVT.

This clonotype was picked up a small number of times. The CDR3 here is CASSFTARGITEAFF. DNA for the CDR3: TGTGCCAGCAGTTTCACCGCCAGGGGGATCACTGAAGCTTTCTTT. This chain uses TRBV12-3 or TRBV12-4 with TRBJ1-1; 7 bases are shared with TRBD1. CDR3 length: 15 residues. Trimming at V came to 3 bases and at J to 4 bases, leaving 8 bases not matched to a gene.

This chain links TRBV7-6 with TRBJ1-5; D is undetermined. Trimming stripped 2 bases from V and 7 bases from J, with 9 bases between. The germline gives CDR1 SGHVS, CDR2 FNYEAQ. This CDR3 has 13 amino acids. The DNA of the CDR3 is TGTGCCAGCAGCTTATCAGCTAGCCAGCCCCAGCATTTT. This translates into CASSLSASQPQHF.

A few counts support this clonotype. The gene calls are TRBV4-1 and TRBJ1-6; no clear D. CDR3 length equals 13 residues. The germline CDR1 and CDR2 sequences are MGHRA and YSYEKL. CDR3 DNA: TGCGCTTCTCGTAGGGAGTATAATTCACCCCTCCACTTT. It specifies CASRREYNSPLHF.

V usage is TRBV29-1 and J usage is TRBJ2-6; no clear D. V was trimmed by 4 bases and J by 0 bases, leaving 7 bases between them. The CDR3 covers 14 residues. The germline gives CDR1 SQVTM, CDR2 ANQGSEA. The CDR3 is CSVGPVSGANVLTF. In nucleotides, the CDR3 is TGCAGCGTTGGACCGGTCTCTGGGGCCAACGTCCTGACTTTC.

This clonotype has just a few counts. This rearrangement joins TRBV7-8 to TRBJ2-7, with 7 bases that match TRBD1. CDR1 SGHVS and CDR2 FQNEAQ come from the germline V gene. The CDR3 consists of 13 residues. The V and J ends lost 4 bases and 2 bases, in that order; junction bases with no gene match: 2. CDR3 sequence: CASSYRGTYEQYV. CDR3 in DNA: TGTGCCAGCAGCTACAGGGGCACCTACGAGCAGTACGTC.

This rearrangement joins TRBV7-6 to TRBJ2-1; 8 nucleotides match TRBD2. Germline CDR1 is SGHVS and CDR2 is FNYEAQ. The CDR3 is 15 amino acids. For the CDR3, the DNA is TGTGCTGGATGGAGCGGGGGCTTCGTCTACAATGAGCAGTTCTTC. This sequence encodes CAGWSGGFVYNEQFF.

The V gene is TRBV7-2, the J gene TRBJ2-2; D is unresolved. CDR3 length equals 17 residues. Germline CDR1 SGHTA, CDR2 FQGNSA. Deletions cut 1 base from V and 5 bases from J, with 17 bases between. The CDR3 nucleotides read TGTGCCAGCAGCTTAGGATATCGAACCATGGAGACCGGGGAGCTGTTTTTT. Its translation: CASSLGYRTMETGELFF.

This clonotype was recorded many times. The rearrangement joins TRBV7-9 to TRBJ2-1; 8 bases are shared with TRBD1. The germline V gene has CDR1 SEHNR and CDR2 FQNEAQ (reference sequence). CDR3 length: 17 amino acids. The trim removed 2 bases at V and 8 bases at J, leaving 14 bases unmatched. The CDR3 region has the DNA TGTGCCAGCAGCTTAAGGGAAAGTGGGACAGGCGTGGATGAGCAGTTCTTC. Amino acid sequence: CASSLRESGTGVDEQFF.

The table lists this clonotype with a few counts. The chain recombines TRBV10-1 with TRBJ1-2; TRBD1 is a possible D gene (5 bases). CDR1 is WNHNN, CDR2 SYGVQD, per germline (reference sequence). Trimming took off 8 bases at V and 4 bases at J, with 11 bases between the two ends. This CDR3 is built from 12 residues. CDR3 DNA sequence: TGCGCCAGCGGGACCGGGTCCTATGGCTACACCTTC. Translated: CASGTGSYGYTF.

This clonotype was seen ten or more times. The rearrangement links TRBV12-3 or TRBV12-4 to TRBJ2-1; D is uncertain. Trimming took off 8 bases at V and 6 bases at J, with 5 bases between the two ends. This CDR3 region has 10 residues. CDR3 sequence: CASGLNEQFF. DNA for the CDR3: TGTGCCAGCGGCCTCAATGAGCAGTTCTTC.

The chain is built from TRBV19 and TRBJ2-5, with D unresolved. V lost 5 bases, J lost 0 bases, and 7 bases lay in between. Germline V gene data show CDR1 as LNHDA and CDR2 as SQIVND (reference sequence). The CDR3 is 13 residues long. CDR3 amino acids: CASSQAYQETQYF. The CDR3 nucleotides are TGTGCCAGTAGTCAGGCGTACCAAGAGACCCAGTACTTC.

The CDR3 DNA is TGCGCCGCAAGTGAGGGAGGCGGCTACACCTTC. Translated: CAASEGGGYTF. The chain uses TRBV5-1 and TRBJ1-2; the D is unclear. This CDR3 is 11 amino acids long. CDR1 SGHRS and CDR2 YFSETQ come from the germline V gene. Trimming cost V 10 bases and J 8 bases, with 15 bases left between them.

The rearrangement links TRBV24-1 to TRBJ2-1; 14 nucleotides agree with TRBD2. Germline lookup yields CDR1 KGHDR and CDR2 SFDVKD. Trimming cost V 3 bases and J 10 bases; bases outside gene matches: 7. The CDR3 loop spans 16 amino acids. CDR3 sequence reads: CATSDRLAGGPFEQFF. CDR3 coding DNA: TGTGCCACCAGTGATAGACTAGCGGGGGGGCCTTTCGAGCAGTTCTTC.

The chain recombines TRBV10-3 with TRBJ1-1; 7 nucleotides agree with TRBD1. Germline V gene lookup returns CDR1 ENHRY and CDR2 SYGVKD. The CDR3 has 16 amino acids. Trimming cost V 7 bases and J 1 base; bases outside gene matches: 12. As DNA, the CDR3 is TGTGCCATCACCACAGGGGATTCTTCGCAGAACACTGAAGCTTTCTTT. It encodes CAITTGDSSQNTEAFF.

This clonotype was found once. This chain links TRBV6-2 or TRBV6-3 with TRBJ2-7; maybe TRBD2 (6 bases). Germline CDR1 reads MNHEY; CDR2 reads SVGEGT. The V end lost 5 bases, the J end lost 5 bases, and 10 bases lay between the germline ends. The CDR3 has 12 residues. The CDR3 DNA is TGTGCCAGCAGTCTCGGGACTCACGAGCAGTACTTC. Protein product: CASSLGTHEQYF.

This clonotype has only a few counts. This chain uses TRBV15 with TRBJ1-2; D remains ambiguous. This CDR3 region has 15 residues. V lost 0 bases and J lost 2, with 10 bases in between. CDR1 is LNHNV, CDR2 YYDKDF, per germline (reference sequence). The CDR3 reads CATSRERTQNYGYTF. CDR3 DNA: TGTGCCACCAGCAGAGAAAGGACTCAGAACTATGGCTACACCTTC.

As for this clonotype: Mismatch with germline at one junction end may stem from a read error. This rearrangement joins TRBV6-6 to TRBJ2-2; the D call may be TRBD1 or TRBD2 (6 bases each). The CDR3 has 15 residues. Germline CDR1 is MNHNY and CDR2 is SVGAGI (reference sequence). The CDR3, as DNA: TGTGCCAACAGTACCTCGGGGGCAAGCACCGGGGAGCTGTTTTTT. It yields the protein CANSTSGASTGELFF.

This clonotype was counted between two and nine times. CDR3 DNA sequence: TGTGCCAGCACCAGGGACAGCAGCTCCTATGGCTACACCTTC. It encodes CASTRDSSSYGYTF. V and J are TRBV12-3 or TRBV12-4 and TRBJ1-2; 7 bases fit TRBD1. The CDR3 is 14 residues long. With 7 bases clipped from V and 4 bases from J, the junction kept 9 bases outside the gene matches.